The source of this T cell receptor (beta chain) is a study of brain T cells in children with intractable seizures. Clones were read by immunoSEQ multiplex PCR, and TCRdb kept only the in-frame ones, dropping some. In the table there are around 340,000 clones, about 93% of which are singletons. Concerning this clone: No antigen is known for it.

Time point noted: blood from clinic visit 5 months post-surgery; TSC patient then seizure free. Sequencing was limited to surgery cases with top T cell transcript signatures in brain tissue. Patients received at least one anti-epileptic drug before surgery. Whole-study results and caveats: Absence of clones before surgery may stem from lower sequencing depth. HCMV serostatus was not known, and viral specificity came from CDR3 similarity only.

Specimen: peripheral blood, collected more than 4 months after surgery. The clonotype comes from a boy under two years old with tuberous sclerosis and intractable seizures.

CDR3 amino acids: CASSIDVPSRETQYF. CDR3 DNA sequence: TGTGCCAGTAGTATAGATGTGCCTAGCAGAGAGACCCAGTACTTC. The chain is built from TRBV19 and TRBJ2-5; a weak D match, TRBD2 (5 bases). The CDR3 spans 15 residues. Trimming left V 0 bases short and J 4 bases short, with 12 bases between. Germline lookup yields CDR1 LNHDA and CDR2 SQIVND (reference sequence).